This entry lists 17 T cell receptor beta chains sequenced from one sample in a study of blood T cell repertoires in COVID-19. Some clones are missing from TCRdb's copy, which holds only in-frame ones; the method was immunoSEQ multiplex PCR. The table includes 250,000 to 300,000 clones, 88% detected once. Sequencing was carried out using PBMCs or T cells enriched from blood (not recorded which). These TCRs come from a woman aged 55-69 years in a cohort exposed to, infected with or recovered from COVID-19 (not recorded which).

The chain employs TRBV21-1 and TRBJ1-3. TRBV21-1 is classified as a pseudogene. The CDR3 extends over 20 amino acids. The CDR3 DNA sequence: TGTGCCAGCAGCAACTATGGAGGGCAGAAGACAGAAAGCTCTGGAAACACCATATATTTT. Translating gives CASSNYGGQKTESSGNTIYF.

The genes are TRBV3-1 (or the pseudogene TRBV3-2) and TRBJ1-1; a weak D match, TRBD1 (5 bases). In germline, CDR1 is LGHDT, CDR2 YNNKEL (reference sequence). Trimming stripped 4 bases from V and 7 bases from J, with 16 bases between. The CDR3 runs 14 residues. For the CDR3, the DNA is TGTGCCAGCAGCCCTATAGACAGAGAAATTGAAGCTTTCTTT. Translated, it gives CASSPIDREIEAFF.

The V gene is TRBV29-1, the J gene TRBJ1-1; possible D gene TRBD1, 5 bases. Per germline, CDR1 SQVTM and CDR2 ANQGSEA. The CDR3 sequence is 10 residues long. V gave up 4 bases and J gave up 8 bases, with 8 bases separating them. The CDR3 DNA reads TGCAGCGTTGGGGGGGGAGAAGCTTTCTTT. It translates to CSVGGGEAFF.

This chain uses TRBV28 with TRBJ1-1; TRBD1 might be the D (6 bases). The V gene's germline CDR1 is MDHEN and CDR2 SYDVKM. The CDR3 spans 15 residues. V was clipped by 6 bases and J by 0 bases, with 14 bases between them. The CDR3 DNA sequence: TGTGCCAGCAGCTCGTCGCGGACAGTGAACACTGAAGCTTTCTTT. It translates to CASSSSRTVNTEAFF.

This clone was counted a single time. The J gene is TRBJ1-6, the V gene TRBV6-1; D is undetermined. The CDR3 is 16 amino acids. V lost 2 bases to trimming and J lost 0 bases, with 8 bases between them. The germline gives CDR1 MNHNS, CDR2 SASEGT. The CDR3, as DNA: TGTGCCAGCAGTGAATTGTCGGTCTCCTATAATTCACCCCTCCACTTT. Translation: CASSELSVSYNSPLHF.

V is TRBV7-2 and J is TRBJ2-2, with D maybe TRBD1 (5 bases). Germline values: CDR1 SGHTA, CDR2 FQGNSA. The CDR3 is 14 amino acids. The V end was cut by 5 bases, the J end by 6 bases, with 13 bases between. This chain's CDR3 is CASSPQGIAGELFF. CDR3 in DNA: TGTGCCAGCAGCCCGCAGGGTATTGCCGGGGAGCTGTTTTTT.

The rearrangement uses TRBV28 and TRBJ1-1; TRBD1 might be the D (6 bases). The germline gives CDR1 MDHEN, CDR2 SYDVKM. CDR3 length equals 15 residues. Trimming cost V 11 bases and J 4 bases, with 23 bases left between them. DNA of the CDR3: TGTGCCTCAAACCGAAAAACAGGGACTATCACTGAAGCTTTCTTT. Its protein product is CASNRKTGTITEAFF.

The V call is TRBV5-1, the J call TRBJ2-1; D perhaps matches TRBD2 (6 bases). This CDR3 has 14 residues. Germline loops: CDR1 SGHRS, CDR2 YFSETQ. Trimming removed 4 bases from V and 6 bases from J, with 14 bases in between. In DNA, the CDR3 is TGCGCCAGCAGCCCCCGAGGAGGGATCAATGAGCAGTTCTTC. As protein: CASSPRGGINEQFF. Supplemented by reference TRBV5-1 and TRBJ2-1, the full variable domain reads KAGVTQTPRYLIKTRGQQVTLSCSPISGHRSVSWYQQTPGQGLQFLFEYFSETQRNKGNFPGRFSGRQFSNSRSEMNVSTLELGDSALYLCASSPRGGINEQFFGPGTRLTVL.

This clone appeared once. As DNA, the CDR3 is TGTGCCAGCAGTGAAGCGTACAGGGGGCCGGGCTACACCTTC. It specifies CASSEAYRGPGYTF. The chain links TRBV6-1 to TRBJ1-2; 9 bases are shared with TRBD1. The CDR3 length is 14 residues. The V segment lost 0 bases and the J segment 8 bases; nucleotides outside the gene matches: 4. Per the germline V gene, CDR1 is MNHNS and CDR2 is SASEGT.

The CDR3 loop is CASGLQETQYF. CDR3 bases: TGTGCCAGCGGACTACAAGAGACCCAGTACTTC. The gene calls are TRBV25-1 and TRBJ2-5; a weak D match, TRBD2 (6 bases). CDR3 length: 11 residues. Germline-derived CDR1 and CDR2 are MGHDK and SYGVNS. Trimming stripped 8 bases from V and 2 bases from J, with 6 bases between.

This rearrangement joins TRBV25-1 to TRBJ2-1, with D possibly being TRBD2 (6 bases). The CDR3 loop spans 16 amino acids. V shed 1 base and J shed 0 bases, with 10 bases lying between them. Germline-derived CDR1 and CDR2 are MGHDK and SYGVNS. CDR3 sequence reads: CASSEWIGSSYNEQFF. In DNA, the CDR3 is TGTGCCAGCAGTGAATGGATCGGGAGCTCCTACAATGAGCAGTTCTTC.

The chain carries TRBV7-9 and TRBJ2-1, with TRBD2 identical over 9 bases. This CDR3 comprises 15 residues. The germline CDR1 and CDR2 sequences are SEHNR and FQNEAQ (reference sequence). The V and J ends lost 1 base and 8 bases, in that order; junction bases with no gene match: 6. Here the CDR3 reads CASSLVAAGGDEQFF. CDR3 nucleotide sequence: TGTGCCAGCAGCTTAGTAGCGGCGGGAGGGGATGAGCAGTTCTTC.

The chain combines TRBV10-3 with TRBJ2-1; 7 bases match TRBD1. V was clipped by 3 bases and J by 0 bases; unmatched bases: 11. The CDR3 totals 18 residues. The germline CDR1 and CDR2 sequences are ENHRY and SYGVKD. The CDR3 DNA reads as TGTGCCATCAGTGACTCTACAGGGGCCAAGAGCTCCTACAATGAGCAGTTCTTC. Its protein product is CAISDSTGAKSSYNEQFF.

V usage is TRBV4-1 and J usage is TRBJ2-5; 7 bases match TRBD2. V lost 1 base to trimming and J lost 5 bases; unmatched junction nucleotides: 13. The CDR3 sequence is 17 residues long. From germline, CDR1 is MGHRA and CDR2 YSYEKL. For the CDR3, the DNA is TGCGCCAGCAGCCAAGGCCCCCCCCGCGGGAGTGGGGAGACCCAGTACTTC. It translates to CASSQGPPRGSGETQYF.

CDR3 coding DNA: TGTGCCAGCAGCGCCCGAGGTAGCCTCTATGGCTACACCTTC. It yields the protein CASSARGSLYGYTF. The chain recombines TRBV9 with TRBJ1-2; D unclear. This CDR3 spans 14 amino acids. The germline gives CDR1 SGDLS, CDR2 YYNGEE. Trimming shortened V by 3 bases and J by 4 bases, and 13 bases separated the two germline ends.

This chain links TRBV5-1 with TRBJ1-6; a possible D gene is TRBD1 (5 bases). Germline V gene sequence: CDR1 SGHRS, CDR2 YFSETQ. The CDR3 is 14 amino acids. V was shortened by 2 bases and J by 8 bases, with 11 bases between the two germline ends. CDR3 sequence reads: CASSLWGGDSPLHF. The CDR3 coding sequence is TGCGCCAGCAGCTTATGGGGCGGAGATTCACCCCTCCACTTT.

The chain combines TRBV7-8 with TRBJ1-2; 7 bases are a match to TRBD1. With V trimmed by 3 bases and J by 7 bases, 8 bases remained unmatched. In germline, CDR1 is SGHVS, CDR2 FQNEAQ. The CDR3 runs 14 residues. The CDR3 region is CASSFSGQATGYTF. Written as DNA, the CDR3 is TGTGCCAGCAGCTTCTCTGGACAGGCCACTGGCTACACCTTC.